This TCR beta chain emerged from a study of blood T cell repertoires in COVID-19. The wider study: Researchers got acute and convalescent COVID-19 samples from the United States, Italy and Spain. T cells, B-cell-depleted T cells, or PBMCs supplied cDNA or gDNA.

Germline CDR1 MDHEN, CDR2 SYDVKM. V was shortened by 7 bases and J by 10 bases, with 17 bases between the two germline ends. The length of the CDR3 is 14 residues. Authors' data handling: Researchers report that nucleated cell counts were estimated from reference gene primer amplification. The repertoire was sequenced with immunoSEQ multiplex PCR; TCRdb's copy has only in-frame clones and lacks some. D and trimming were read from the DNA, whereas the V and J calls and clone size are those reported in that table. The data contain tens of thousands of clones, around three quarters of them singletons. This TCR derives from a woman in her 50s with acute or convalescent COVID-19. This sequence joins TRBV28 and TRBJ1-6; D uncertain. Material for sequencing was peripheral blood. DNA of the CDR3: TGTGCCAGCACCATAGGACTGGGGAGGTCACCCCTCCACTTT. Protein: CASTIGLGRSPLHF.